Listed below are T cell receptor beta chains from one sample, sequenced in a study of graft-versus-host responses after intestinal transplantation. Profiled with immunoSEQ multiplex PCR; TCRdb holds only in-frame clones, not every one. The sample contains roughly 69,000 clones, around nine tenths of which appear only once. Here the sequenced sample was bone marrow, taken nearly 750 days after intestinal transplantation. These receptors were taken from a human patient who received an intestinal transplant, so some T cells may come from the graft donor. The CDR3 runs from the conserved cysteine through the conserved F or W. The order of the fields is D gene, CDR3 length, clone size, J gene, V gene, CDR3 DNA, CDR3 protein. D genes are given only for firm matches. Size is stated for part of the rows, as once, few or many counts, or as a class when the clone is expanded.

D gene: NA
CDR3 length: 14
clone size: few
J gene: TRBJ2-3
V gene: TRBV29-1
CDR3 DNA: TGCAGCGTTGATCAGGATATTGGGACAGATACGCAGTATTTT
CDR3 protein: CSVDQDIGTDTQYF

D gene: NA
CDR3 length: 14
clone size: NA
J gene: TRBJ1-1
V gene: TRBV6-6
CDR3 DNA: TGTGCCAGCAGTTATGGTCTTGGGGACACTGAAGCTTTCTTT
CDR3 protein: CASSYGLGDTEAFF

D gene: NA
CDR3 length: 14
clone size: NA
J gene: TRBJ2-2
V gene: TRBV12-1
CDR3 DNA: TGTGCCAGCAGGGCCTTAGGGAACACCGGGGAGCTGTTTTTT
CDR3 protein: CASRALGNTGELFF

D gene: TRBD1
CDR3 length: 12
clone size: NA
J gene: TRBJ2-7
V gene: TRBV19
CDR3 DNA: TGTGCCAGTCAGGGACAGGGCTACGAGCAGTACTTC
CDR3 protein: CASQGQGYEQYF

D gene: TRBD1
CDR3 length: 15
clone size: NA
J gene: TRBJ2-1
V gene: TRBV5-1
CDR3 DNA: TGCGCCAGCAGCTCCCCGGACAGGGGGTACGATGAGCAGTTCTTC
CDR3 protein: CASSSPDRGYDEQFF

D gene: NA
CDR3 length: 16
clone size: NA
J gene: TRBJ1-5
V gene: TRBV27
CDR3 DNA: TGTGCCAGCAGCAAATCGGGACATCTTAGCAATCAGCCCCAGCATTTT
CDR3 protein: CASSKSGHLSNQPQHF

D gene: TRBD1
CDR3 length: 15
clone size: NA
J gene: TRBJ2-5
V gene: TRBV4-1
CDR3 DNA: TGCGCCAGCAGCCAATTGACAGGGGGAGGAGAGACCCAGTACTTC
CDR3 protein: CASSQLTGGGETQYF

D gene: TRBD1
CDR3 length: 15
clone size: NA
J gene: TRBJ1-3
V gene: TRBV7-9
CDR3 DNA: TGTGCCAGCAGCGTACAGGGGATGTCTGGAAACACCATATATTTT
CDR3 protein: CASSVQGMSGNTIYF

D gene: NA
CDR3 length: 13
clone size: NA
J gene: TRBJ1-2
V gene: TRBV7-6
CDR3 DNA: TGTGCCAGCAGTTCCCAGGGGAACTATGGCTACACCTTC
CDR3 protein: CASSSQGNYGYTF

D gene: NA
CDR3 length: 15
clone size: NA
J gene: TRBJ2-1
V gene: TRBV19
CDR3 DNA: TGTGCCAGTAGTATCGAGACCGGACCCTACAATGAGCAGTTCTTC
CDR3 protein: CASSIETGPYNEQFF

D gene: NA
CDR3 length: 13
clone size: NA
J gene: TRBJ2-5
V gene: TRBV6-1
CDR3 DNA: TGTGCCAGCAGTCTGGAACACCAAGAGACCCAGTACTTC
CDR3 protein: CASSLEHQETQYF

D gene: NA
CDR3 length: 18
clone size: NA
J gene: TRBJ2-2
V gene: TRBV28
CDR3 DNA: TGTGCCAGCAGCCTCGGCCTAATAATAACAGGGAACACCGGGGAGCTGTTTTTT
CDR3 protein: CASSLGLIITGNTGELFF

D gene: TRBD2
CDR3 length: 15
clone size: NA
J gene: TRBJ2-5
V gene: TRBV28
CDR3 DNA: TGTGCCAGCAGTTGGACTAGCGGGAGTCGGGAGACCCAGTACTTC
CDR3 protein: CASSWTSGSRETQYF

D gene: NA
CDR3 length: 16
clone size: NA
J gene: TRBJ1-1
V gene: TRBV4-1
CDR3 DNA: TGCGCCAGCAGCCAAGAAATGGCAGACATGAACACTGAAGCTTTCTTT
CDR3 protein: CASSQEMADMNTEAFF

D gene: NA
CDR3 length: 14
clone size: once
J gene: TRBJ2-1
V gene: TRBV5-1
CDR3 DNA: TGCGCCAGCAGCTTGGTCCTCTCCTACAATGAGCAGTTCTTC
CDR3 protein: CASSLVLSYNEQFF

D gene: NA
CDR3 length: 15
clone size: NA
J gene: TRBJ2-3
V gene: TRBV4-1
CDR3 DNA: TGCGCCAGCAGCGAAGGGCGAGCGGGCACAGATACGCAGTATTTT
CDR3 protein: CASSEGRAGTDTQYF

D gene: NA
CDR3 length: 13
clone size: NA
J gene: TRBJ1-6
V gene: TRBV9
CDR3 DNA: TGTGCCAGCAGCGTAAATTCAGATTCACCCCTCCACTTT
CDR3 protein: CASSVNSDSPLHF

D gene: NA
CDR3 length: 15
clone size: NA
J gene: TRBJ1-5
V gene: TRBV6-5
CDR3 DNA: TGTGCCAGCAGAGTGACAGCCCGGAGCAATCAGCCCCAGCATTTT
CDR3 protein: CASRVTARSNQPQHF

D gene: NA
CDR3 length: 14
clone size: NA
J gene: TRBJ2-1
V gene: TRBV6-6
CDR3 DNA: TGTGCCAGCAGTCCGATGTCCCGGCAGGATGAGCAGTTCTTC
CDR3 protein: CASSPMSRQDEQFF

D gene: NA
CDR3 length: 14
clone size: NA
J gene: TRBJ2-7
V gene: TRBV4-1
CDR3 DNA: TGCGCCAGCAGCCAACTTCAGGTGTCCTACGAGCAGTACTTC
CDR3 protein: CASSQLQVSYEQYF

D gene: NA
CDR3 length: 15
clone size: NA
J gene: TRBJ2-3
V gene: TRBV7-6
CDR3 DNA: TGTGCCAGCAGAAAGTCCGGGGGCAGGACAGATACGCAGTATTTT
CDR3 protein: CASRKSGGRTDTQYF

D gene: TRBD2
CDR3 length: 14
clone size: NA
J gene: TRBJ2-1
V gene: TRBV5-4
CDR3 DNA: TGTGCCAGCAGGGAGCGGGGGGGCAACAATGAGCAGTTCTTC
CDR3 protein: CASRERGGNNEQFF

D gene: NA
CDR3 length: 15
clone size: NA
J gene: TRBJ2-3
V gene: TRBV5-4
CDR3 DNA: TGTGCCAGCAGCTTGAGCTCAGACTCGACAGATACGCAGTATTTT
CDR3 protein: CASSLSSDSTDTQYF

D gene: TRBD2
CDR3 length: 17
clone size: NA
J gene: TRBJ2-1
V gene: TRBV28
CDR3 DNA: TGTGCCAGCAGGCTCAGGGCGGGAGTAACCATCTTAAATGAGCAGTTCTTC
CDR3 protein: CASRLRAGVTILNEQFF

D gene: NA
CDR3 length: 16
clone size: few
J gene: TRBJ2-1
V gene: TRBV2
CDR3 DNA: TGTGCCAGCATGGAGCCTACGCGGAGCTCCTACAATGAGCAGTTCTTC
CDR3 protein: CASMEPTRSSYNEQFF

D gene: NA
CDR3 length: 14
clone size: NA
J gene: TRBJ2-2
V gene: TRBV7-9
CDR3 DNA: TGTGCCAGCAGCTTAGAACAGTTCACCGGGGAGCTGTTTTTT
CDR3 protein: CASSLEQFTGELFF

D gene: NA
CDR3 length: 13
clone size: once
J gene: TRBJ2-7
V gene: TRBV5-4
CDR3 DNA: TGTGCCAGCAGCTACCCCCCGGGGGTCGAGCAGTACTTC
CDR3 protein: CASSYPPGVEQYF

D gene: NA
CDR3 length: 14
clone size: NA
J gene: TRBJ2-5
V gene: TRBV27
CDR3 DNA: TGTGCCAGCATGGCCGCTCGGGATGGGGGGACCCAGTACTTC
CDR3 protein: CASMAARDGGTQYF

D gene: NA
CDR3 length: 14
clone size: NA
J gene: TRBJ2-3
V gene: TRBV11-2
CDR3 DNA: TGTGCCAGCAGCTTGAGGGCTAGCACAGATACGCAGTATTTT
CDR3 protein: CASSLRASTDTQYF

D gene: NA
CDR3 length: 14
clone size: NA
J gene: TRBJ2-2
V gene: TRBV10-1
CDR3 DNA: TGCGCCAGCAGTGAGTCTGGGGCTCGAGGGGAGCTGTTTTTT
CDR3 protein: CASSESGARGELFF

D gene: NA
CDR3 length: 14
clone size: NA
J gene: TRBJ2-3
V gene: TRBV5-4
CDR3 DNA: TGTGCCAGCAGCTTGGGGGCATCCTTAGATACGCAGTATTTT
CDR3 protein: CASSLGASLDTQYF

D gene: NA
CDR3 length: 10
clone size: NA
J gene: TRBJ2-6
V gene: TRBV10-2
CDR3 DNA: TGCGCCAGCAGGGCCAACGTCCTGACTTTC
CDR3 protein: CASRANVLTF

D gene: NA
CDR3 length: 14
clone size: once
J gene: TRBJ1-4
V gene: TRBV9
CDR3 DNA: TGTGCCAGCAGCGGTGGGGGGGCGGATGAAAAACTGTTTTTT
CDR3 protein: CASSGGGADEKLFF

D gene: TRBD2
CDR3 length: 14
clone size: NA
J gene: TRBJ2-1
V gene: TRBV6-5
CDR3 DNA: TGTGCCAGCAGCGACCGGGACTACTACAATGAGCAGTTCTTC
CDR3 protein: CASSDRDYYNEQFF

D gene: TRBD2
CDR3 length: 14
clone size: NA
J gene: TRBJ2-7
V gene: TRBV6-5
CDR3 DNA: TGTGCCAGCAGACCAGGACTAGGCGACTACGAGCAGTACTTC
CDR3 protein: CASRPGLGDYEQYF

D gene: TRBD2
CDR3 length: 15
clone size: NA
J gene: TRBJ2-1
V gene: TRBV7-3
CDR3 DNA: TGTGCCAGCAGCTTAGGTAGCGGGGAATACAATGAGCAGTTCTTC
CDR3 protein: CASSLGSGEYNEQFF

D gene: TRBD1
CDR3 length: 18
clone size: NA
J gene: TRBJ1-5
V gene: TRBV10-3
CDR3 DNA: TGTGCCATCAGTGATCCCTTAGACAGGGCGATGGGCAATCAGCCCCAGCATTTT
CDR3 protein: CAISDPLDRAMGNQPQHF

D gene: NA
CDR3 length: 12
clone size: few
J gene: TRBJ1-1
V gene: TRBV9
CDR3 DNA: TGTGCCAGTAACCCCGTGGGCACTGAAGCTTTCTTT
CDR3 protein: CASNPVGTEAFF

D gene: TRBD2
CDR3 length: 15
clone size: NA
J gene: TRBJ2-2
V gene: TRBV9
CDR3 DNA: TGTGCCAGCAGCGTGACTAGCGGGAGGGTCGGGGAGCTGTTTTTT
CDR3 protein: CASSVTSGRVGELFF

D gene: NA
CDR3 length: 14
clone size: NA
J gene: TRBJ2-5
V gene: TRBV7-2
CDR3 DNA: TGTGCCAGCAGTGTATTAATTTTAGGAGAGACCCAGTACTTC
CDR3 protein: CASSVLILGETQYF

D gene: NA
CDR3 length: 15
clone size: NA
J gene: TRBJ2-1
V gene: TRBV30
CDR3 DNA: TGTGCCTCTTATTACACCGGGACGGGAAGGGGTGAGCAGTTCTTC
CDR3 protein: CASYYTGTGRGEQFF

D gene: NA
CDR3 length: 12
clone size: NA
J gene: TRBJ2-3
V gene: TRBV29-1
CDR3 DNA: TGCAGCGTTCGGGGGATAGCAGATACGCAGTATTTT
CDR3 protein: CSVRGIADTQYF

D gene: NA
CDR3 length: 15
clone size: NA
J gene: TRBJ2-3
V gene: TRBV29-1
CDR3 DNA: TGCAGCGTTATTACAGGGACCCTTAGCACAGATACGCAGTATTTT
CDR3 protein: CSVITGTLSTDTQYF

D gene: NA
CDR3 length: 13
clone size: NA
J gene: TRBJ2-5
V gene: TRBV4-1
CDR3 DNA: TGCGCCAGCAGCCAAGGTCCGCGGGAGACCCAGTACTTC
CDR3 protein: CASSQGPRETQYF

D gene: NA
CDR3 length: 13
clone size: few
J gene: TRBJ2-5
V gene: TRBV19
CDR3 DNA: TGTGCCAGTAAACGGACAGTTCAAGAGACCCAGTACTTC
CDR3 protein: CASKRTVQETQYF

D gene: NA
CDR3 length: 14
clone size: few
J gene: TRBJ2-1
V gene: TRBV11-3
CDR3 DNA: TGTGCCAGCAGCTTAGGGGGGGCCATCAATGAGCAGTTCTTC
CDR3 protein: CASSLGGAINEQFF

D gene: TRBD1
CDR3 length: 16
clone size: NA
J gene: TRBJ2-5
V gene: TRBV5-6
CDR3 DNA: TGTGCCAGCAGCTTGGGGGGACAGTGGTTAATGGAGACCCAGTACTTC
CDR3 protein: CASSLGGQWLMETQYF

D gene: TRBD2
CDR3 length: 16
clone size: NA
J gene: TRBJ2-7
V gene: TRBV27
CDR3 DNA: TGTGCCAGCAGTTTATTCTTTTCTAGCGGTGCCTACGAGCAGTACTTC
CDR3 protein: CASSLFFSSGAYEQYF

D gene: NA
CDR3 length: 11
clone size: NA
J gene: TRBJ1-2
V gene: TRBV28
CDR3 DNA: TGTGCCAGCAGTTTCGGGAATGGCTACACCTTC
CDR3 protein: CASSFGNGYTF

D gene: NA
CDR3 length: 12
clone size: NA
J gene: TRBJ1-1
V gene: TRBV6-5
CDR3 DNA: TGTGCCAGCAGTCCCCCGGGGACTGAAGCTTTCTTT
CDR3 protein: CASSPPGTEAFF

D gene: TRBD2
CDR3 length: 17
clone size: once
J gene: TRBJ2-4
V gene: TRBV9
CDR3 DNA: TGTGCCAGCAGCCCCCAAGGGCTAGCGGGAGTGGGTGCCATTCAGTACTTC
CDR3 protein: CASSPQGLAGVGAIQYF

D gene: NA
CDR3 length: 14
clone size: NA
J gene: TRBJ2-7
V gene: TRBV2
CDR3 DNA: TGTGCCAGCAGTGAAGCTGGCGGTGGGGGCGAGCAGTACTTC
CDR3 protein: CASSEAGGGGEQYF

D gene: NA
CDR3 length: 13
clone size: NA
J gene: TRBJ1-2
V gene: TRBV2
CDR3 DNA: TGTGCCAGCAGCCAGCGGGGGGGCAGTGGCTACACCTTC
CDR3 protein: CASSQRGGSGYTF